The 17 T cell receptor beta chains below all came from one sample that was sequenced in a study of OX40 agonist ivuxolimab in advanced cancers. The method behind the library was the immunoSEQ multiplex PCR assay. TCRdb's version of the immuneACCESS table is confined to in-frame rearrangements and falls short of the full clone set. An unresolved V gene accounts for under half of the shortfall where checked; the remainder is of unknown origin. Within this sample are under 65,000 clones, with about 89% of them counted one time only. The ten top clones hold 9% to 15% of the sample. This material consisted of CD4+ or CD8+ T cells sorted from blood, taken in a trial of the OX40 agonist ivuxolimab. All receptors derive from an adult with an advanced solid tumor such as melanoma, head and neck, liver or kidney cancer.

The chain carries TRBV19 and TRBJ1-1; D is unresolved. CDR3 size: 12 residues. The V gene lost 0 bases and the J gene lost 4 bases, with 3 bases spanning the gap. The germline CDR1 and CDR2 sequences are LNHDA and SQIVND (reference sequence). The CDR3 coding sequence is TGTGCCAGTAGTATAGAGCCCACTGAAGCTTTCTTT. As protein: CASSIEPTEAFF.

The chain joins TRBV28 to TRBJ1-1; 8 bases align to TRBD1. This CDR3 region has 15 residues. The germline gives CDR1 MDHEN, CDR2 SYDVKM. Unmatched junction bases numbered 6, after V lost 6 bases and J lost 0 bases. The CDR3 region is CASRDRGSMNTEAFF. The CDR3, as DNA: TGTGCCAGCAGAGACAGGGGATCAATGAACACTGAAGCTTTCTTT.

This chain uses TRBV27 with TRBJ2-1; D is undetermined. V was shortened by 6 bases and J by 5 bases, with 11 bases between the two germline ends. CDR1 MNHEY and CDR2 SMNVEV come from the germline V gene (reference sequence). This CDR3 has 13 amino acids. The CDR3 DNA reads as TGTGCCAGCAGCGAAGTAGGAAACAATGAGCAGTTCTTC. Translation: CASSEVGNNEQFF.

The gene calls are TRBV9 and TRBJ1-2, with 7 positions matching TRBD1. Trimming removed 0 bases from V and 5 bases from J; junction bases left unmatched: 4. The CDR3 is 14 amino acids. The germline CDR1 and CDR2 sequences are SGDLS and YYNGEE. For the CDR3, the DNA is TGTGCCAGCAGCGTAGGGGACAGACCTTATGGCTACACCTTC. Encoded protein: CASSVGDRPYGYTF.

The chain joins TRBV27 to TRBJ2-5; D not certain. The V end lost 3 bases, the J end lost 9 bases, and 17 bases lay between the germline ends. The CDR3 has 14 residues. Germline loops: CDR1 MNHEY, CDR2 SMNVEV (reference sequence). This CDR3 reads CASSFRAGPEAQYF. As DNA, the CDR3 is TGTGCCAGCAGTTTCCGGGCCGGCCCTGAGGCCCAGTACTTC.

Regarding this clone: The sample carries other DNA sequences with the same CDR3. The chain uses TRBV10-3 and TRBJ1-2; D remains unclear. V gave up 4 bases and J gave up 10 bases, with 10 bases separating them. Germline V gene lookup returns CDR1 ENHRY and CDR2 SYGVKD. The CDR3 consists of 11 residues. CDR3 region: CAISGGSNYTF. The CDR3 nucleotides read TGTGCCATCAGTGGAGGTAGTAACTACACCTTC.

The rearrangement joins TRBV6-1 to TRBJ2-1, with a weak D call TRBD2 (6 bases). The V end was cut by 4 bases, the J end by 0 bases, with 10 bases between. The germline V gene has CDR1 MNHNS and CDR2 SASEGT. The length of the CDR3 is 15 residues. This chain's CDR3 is CASSVGSGSYNEQFF. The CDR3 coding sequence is TGTGCCAGCAGTGTGGGTAGCGGCTCCTACAATGAGCAGTTCTTC.

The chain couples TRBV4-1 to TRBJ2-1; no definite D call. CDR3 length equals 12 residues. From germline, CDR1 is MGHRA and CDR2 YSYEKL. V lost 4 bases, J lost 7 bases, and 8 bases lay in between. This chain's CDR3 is CASSPLGNEQFF. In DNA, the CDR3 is TGCGCCAGCAGCCCCTTGGGGAATGAGCAGTTCTTC.

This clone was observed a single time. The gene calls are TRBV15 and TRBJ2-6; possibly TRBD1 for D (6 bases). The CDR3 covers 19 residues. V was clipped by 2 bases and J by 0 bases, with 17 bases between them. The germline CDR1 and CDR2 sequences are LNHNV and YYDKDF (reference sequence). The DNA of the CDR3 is TGTGCCACCAGCAGATTTGACCGGGACATTGACTCTGGGGCCAACGTCCTGACTTTC. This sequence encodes CATSRFDRDIDSGANVLTF.

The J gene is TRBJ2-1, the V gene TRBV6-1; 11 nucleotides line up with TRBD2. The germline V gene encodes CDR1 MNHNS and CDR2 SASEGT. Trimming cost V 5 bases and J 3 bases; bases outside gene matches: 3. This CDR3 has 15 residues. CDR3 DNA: TGTGCCAGCAGTACTAGCGGGGGACTCTACAATGAGCAGTTCTTC. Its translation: CASSTSGGLYNEQFF.

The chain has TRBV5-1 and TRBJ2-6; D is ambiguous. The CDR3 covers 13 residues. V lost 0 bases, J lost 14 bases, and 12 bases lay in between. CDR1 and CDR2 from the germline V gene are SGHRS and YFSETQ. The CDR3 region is CASSLDGLLLLTF. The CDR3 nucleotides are TGCGCCAGCAGCTTGGACGGCCTCCTCCTCCTGACTTTC.

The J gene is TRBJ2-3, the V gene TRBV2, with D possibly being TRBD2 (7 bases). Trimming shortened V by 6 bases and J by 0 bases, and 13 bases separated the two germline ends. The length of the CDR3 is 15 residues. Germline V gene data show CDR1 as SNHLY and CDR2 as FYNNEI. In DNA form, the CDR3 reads TGTGCCAGCAGGGCGGGGGCGAGTAGCACAGATACGCAGTATTTT. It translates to CASRAGASSTDTQYF. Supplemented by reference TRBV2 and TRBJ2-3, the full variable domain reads EPEVTQTPSHQVTQMGQEVILRCVPISNHLYFYWYRQILGQKVEFLVSFYNNEISEKSEIFDDQFSVERPDGSNFTLKIRSTKLEDSAMYFCASRAGASSTDTQYFGPGTRLTVL.

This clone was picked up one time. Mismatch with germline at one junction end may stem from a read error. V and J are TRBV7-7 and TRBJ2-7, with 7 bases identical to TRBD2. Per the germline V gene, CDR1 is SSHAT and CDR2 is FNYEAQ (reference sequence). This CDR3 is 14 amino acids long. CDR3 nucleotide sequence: TGTGCTAGCAGCTTGGGCGGGAGCGGTAACGAGCAGTACTTC. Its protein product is CASSLGGSGNEQYF.

Written as DNA, the CDR3 is TGTGCCAGCAGTGATCGGGACAGGGGTCTTGGGGAGCAGTACGTC. It encodes CASSDRDRGLGEQYV. The chain joins TRBV2 to TRBJ2-7, with 10 nucleotides matching TRBD1. The V gene's germline CDR1 is SNHLY and CDR2 FYNNEI. This CDR3 spans 15 amino acids. The trim removed 3 bases at V and 7 bases at J, leaving 9 bases unmatched.

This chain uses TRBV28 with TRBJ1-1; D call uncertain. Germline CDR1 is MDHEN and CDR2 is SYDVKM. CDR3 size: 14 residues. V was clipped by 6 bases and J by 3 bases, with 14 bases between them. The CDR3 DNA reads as TGTGCCAGCAGACACGGAATCTGGCACACTGAAGCTTTCTTT. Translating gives CASRHGIWHTEAFF.

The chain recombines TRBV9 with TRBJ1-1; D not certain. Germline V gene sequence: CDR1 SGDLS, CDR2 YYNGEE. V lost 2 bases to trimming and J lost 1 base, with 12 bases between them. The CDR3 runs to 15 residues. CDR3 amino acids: CASSVRQNTNTEAFF. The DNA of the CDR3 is TGTGCCAGCAGCGTCCGGCAGAACACGAACACTGAAGCTTTCTTT. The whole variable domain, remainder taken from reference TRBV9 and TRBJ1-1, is DSGVTQTPKHLITATGQRVTLRCSPRSGDLSVYWYQQSLDQGLQFLIQYYNGEERAKGNILERFSAQQFPDLHSELNLSSLELGDSALYFCASSVRQNTNTEAFFGQGTRLTVV.

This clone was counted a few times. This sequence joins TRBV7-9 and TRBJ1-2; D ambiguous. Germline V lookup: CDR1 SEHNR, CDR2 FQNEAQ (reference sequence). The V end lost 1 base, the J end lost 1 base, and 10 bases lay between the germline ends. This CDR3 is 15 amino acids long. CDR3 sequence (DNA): TGTGCCAGCAGCTTAGATAGGGTGATTAACTATGGCTACACCTTC. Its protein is CASSLDRVINYGYTF.